This TCR beta chain was recovered during a study of blood T cell repertoires in COVID-19 (dated by TCRdb to 2020 to 2021). For the study in its entirety: The collaborator samples originated in the United States, Italy and Spain and spanned the acute and convalescent phases of COVID-19. Samples were obtained from the ongoing ImmuneRACE study (first 160 participants) and from over 1,000 subjects provided by 6 global collaborators. Where available, HLA class I and class II types were taken from metadata supplied by the sample provider and were not determined by assay-based typing. The material from the prospective study consisted of cDNA or gDNA derived from T cells, B-cell-depleted T cells, or PBMCs. The dataset comprised deeply sampled blood TCRbeta repertoires from subjects exposed to, actively infected with, or recovered from COVID-19. The repertoires were made available in a free public database intended to serve as a resource for research on the immune response to SARS-CoV-2. Sample metadata almost always included a de-identified subject ID, COVID-19 status, age in years and sex.

TCRbeta CDR3 regions were amplified from genomic DNA by means of the immunoSEQ Assay, a bias-controlled multiplex PCR. The study's own analysis went as follows. Nucleated cell counts per sample were estimated from amplification of reference gene primers within the assay. To quantify the absolute abundance of each unique TCRbeta CDR3 rearrangement, sequence reads were collapsed and filtered. For each sample, productive Simpson clonality was calculated as the square root of Simpson's diversity index over productive rearrangements. Sourced from immuneACCESS, this table was stored by TCRdb with only in-frame sequences that have V and J called. A share of the clones is absent; for the studies checked, an unresolved V gene accounts for under half, and the remainder has no known explanation. V, J and clone size were drawn from that table, and D and trimming were deduced from the DNA. The sample profile shows roughly 430,000 clones; nearly 90% of them were found once. Jointly, the top ten make up roughly 1.9% of the sample.

Participants in the prospective study were enrolled through a virtual design, were aged about 18 to 90 years, and lived in under 25 United States geographic areas. In the prospective study, cohorts were assigned on the basis of participant-reported clinical history obtained from a screening survey and a study questionnaire. In the prospective study, whole blood, serum and a nasopharyngeal or oropharyngeal swab were collected from each participant by mobile phlebotomists. Over a roughly 2-month period, participants in the prospective study had the option of providing additional blood draws and questionnaires. Before DNA extraction, blood samples from the prospective study were shipped at room temperature or frozen. General conclusions and limits of the study: How much clinical and demographic metadata was included differed by source and by participant, and the metadata was provided uncurated.

This clone was detected once. This receptor's antigen is unknown. Base qualities were left out, and no much larger clone turns up one base away. CDR1 LNHDA and CDR2 SQIVND are derived from the germline V gene (reference sequence). The CDR3, cysteine through phenylalanine, is 15 amino acids long. Kept here is only the CDR3 DNA, which spans 45 bases and is read in frame from base 1. Clipping removes 6 bases from V and 3 bases from J, with 4 as the unmatched junction base count. Sequencing was done on a sample of PBMCs or T cells enriched from blood (not recorded which). The chain uses TRBV19 and TRBJ1-5; a stretch of 11 junction bases matches TRBD1. This receptor was taken from a woman aged 40 to 50 with acute COVID-19. The DNA is TGTGCCAGTAGCAGGACAGGGGGCTCCAATCAGCCCCAGCATTTT. Translated, this gives CASSRTGGSNQPQHF.